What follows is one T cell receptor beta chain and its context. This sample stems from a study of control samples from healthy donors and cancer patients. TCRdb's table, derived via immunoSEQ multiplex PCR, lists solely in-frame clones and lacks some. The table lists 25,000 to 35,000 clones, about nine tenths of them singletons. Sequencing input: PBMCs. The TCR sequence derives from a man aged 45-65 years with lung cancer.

Here the CDR3 DNA reads TGTGCCAGCAGCCCGGGGGGGTTGAGTTCACCCCTCCACTTT. It codes for CASSPGGLSSPLHF. V and J are TRBV9 and TRBJ1-6, with D perhaps TRBD1 (5 bases). The CDR3 covers 14 residues. V was trimmed by 4 bases and J by 9 bases, leaving 14 bases between them. Germline CDR1 and CDR2: SGDLS and YYNGEE.